These 15 T cell receptor beta chains share one sample of origin, sequenced in a study of CD8+ T cells in alopecia areata. The authors extracted RNA and reverse transcribed it into cDNA as the sequencing template. Assay used: immunoSEQ multiplex PCR; TCRdb lists only in-frame clones, some missing. The sample shows 140,000 or so clones, 62% of them seen only once. Sequencing input: CD8+ T cells sorted from blood. Source of these receptors: a human donor in good health.

This clone was counted a few times. The chain joins TRBV29-1 to TRBJ2-7; D is undetermined. The V gene's germline CDR1 is SQVTM and CDR2 ANQGSEA. V was shortened by 6 bases and J by 2 bases, with 8 bases between the two germline ends. The CDR3 is 11 amino acids. This CDR3 is CSVLNTYEQYF. The CDR3 DNA is TGCAGCGTCCTCAATACCTACGAGCAGTACTTC.

The rearrangement joins TRBV15 to TRBJ1-5; 7 bases align to TRBD1. The CDR3 totals 16 residues. CDR1 is LNHNV and CDR2 is YYDKDF in the germline V gene (reference sequence). J lost 0 bases, V lost 2 bases, and 4 bases had no gene match. CDR3 residues: CATSRSGDSSNQPQHF. CDR3 nucleotides: TGTGCCACCAGCAGATCGGGGGACAGTAGCAATCAGCCCCAGCATTTT. The full variable domain, in which reference TRBV15 and TRBJ1-5 provide the parts outside the CDR3, is DAMVIQNPRYQVTQFGKPVTLSCSQTLNHNVMYWYQQKSSQAPKLLFHYYDKDFNNEADTPDNFQSRRPNTSFCFLDIRSPGLGDTAMYLCATSRSGDSSNQPQHFGDGTRLSIL.

This clone turned up a few times. The chain joins TRBV27 to TRBJ2-7; TRBD2 aligns across 8 bases. The V segment lost 1 base and the J segment 2 bases; nucleotides outside the gene matches: 4. CDR3 length: 15 residues. The germline V gene has CDR1 MNHEY and CDR2 SMNVEV (reference sequence). The CDR3 spells CASSLLAGGTYEQYF. The CDR3 DNA sequence: TGTGCCAGCAGTTTATTGGCGGGGGGAACCTACGAGCAGTACTTC.

The DNA of the CDR3 is TGTGCCAGCAGCGTACTAGTATCCGGGGAGCTGTTTTTT. This translates into CASSVLVSGELFF. The chain is built from TRBV9 and TRBJ2-2; D uncertain. V was clipped by 1 base and J by 6 bases, with 7 bases between them. The CDR3 totals 13 residues. Germline V gene data show CDR1 as SGDLS and CDR2 as YYNGEE.

The V call is TRBV12-5, the J call TRBJ2-1, with D possibly matching TRBD2 (5 bases). The V and J ends lost 5 bases and 7 bases respectively, with 12 bases between them. The CDR3 is 13 residues long. The V gene's germline CDR1 is LGHNT and CDR2 FRNRAP. CDR3 sequence reads: CASGLGSPNEQFF. In DNA form, the CDR3 reads TGTGCTAGTGGTCTTGGGAGTCCAAATGAGCAGTTCTTC.

This chain connects TRBV6-1 to TRBJ2-2; no clear D gene. Trimming took off 10 bases at V and 7 bases at J, with 13 bases between the two ends. Germline CDR1 MNHNS, CDR2 SASEGT. The CDR3 spans 12 residues. This CDR3 is CATNQENGELFF. Written as DNA, the CDR3 is TGTGCCACCAACCAGGAGAACGGGGAGCTGTTTTTT.

This clone appeared a few times. The rearrangement links TRBV5-1 to TRBJ2-7, with D tentatively TRBD2 (6 bases). Germline CDR1 and CDR2: SGHRS and YFSETQ. The CDR3 is 12 residues long. Trimming left V 2 bases short and J 7 bases short, with 10 bases between. In DNA form, the CDR3 reads TGCGCCAGCAGCTTCGACGGGGGTGAGCAGTACTTC. It yields the protein CASSFDGGEQYF.

This chain connects TRBV6-5 to TRBJ2-5; D gene ambiguous. In germline, CDR1 is MNHEY, CDR2 SVGAGI. V was cut by 8 bases and J by 0 bases, with 4 bases left in between. The CDR3 is 11 residues long. CDR3 sequence: CASLNQETQYF. The CDR3 nucleotides are TGTGCCAGCCTCAACCAAGAGACCCAGTACTTC.

As regards this clone: Sequence at one end of the junction differs from germline and may be a read error. The CDR3 bases are TGTGCCAGCAGCCCAGGGGGGGGCTCCCACGAGCAGTACTTC. This sequence encodes CASSPGGGSHEQYF. The chain is built from TRBV7-9 and TRBJ2-7; D tentatively reads TRBD1 or TRBD2 (7 bases each). The CDR3 is 14 residues long. Germline V gene sequence: CDR1 SEHNR, CDR2 FQNEAQ (reference sequence).

This clone has only a few counts. The sample has other DNA sequences that encode this CDR3 too. The chain carries TRBV9 and TRBJ1-1; possibly TRBD1 for D (5 bases). V dropped 0 bases and J dropped 3 bases, with 6 bases sitting between them. The germline V gene has CDR1 SGDLS and CDR2 YYNGEE. This CDR3 is 13 amino acids long. As DNA, the CDR3 is TGTGCCAGCAGCGTAGGGGGGGACACTGAAGCTTTCTTT. The encoded protein is CASSVGGDTEAFF.

The chain has TRBV28 and TRBJ2-2, with D possibly TRBD1 on 6 matching bases. Germline CDR1 and CDR2: MDHEN and SYDVKM. This CDR3 has 15 residues. Between the trimmed V and J ends, which lost 7 bases and 6 bases, there was a span of 18 bases. The CDR3 is CASTKYQGWAGELFF. CDR3 coding DNA: TGTGCCAGCACAAAATACCAGGGGTGGGCCGGGGAGCTGTTTTTT.

In its sample, this clone was seen once. The chain links TRBV7-9 to TRBJ2-5; D might be TRBD2 (6 bases). The CDR3 runs 14 residues. Germline V gives CDR1 SEHNR, CDR2 FQNEAQ (reference sequence). V lost 4 bases and J 2 bases, leaving 11 bases between the germline ends. This CDR3 reads CASSSSRGQETQYF. CDR3 bases: TGTGCCAGCAGCTCGAGTCGGGGGCAAGAGACCCAGTACTTC.

V and J are TRBV6-5 and TRBJ2-3; TRBD2 agrees at 8 bases. CDR1 is MNHEY, CDR2 SVGAGI, per germline. V dropped 0 bases and J dropped 3; count of bases not matched to a gene: 2. This CDR3 is 15 amino acids long. The CDR3 here is CASSYSSGRTDTQYF. CDR3 bases: TGTGCCAGCAGTTACTCAAGCGGGAGAACAGATACGCAGTATTTT.

The CDR3 DNA sequence: TGCGCCAGCAGCCAAGATAGCAGACAGGTCACCCAAGAGACCCAGTACTTC. It specifies CASSQDSRQVTQETQYF. The chain employs TRBV4-1 and TRBJ2-5, with D maybe TRBD1 (6 bases). Germline V gene data show CDR1 as MGHRA and CDR2 as YSYEKL. This CDR3 has 17 residues. The V and J ends lost 0 bases and 1 base respectively, with 15 bases between them.

This clone was picked up a small number of times. The chain employs TRBV25-1 and TRBJ2-5, with 7 bases matching TRBD2. The CDR3 length is 13 residues. Germline assignment: CDR1 MGHDK and CDR2 SYGVNS. With V trimmed by 4 bases and J by 4 bases, 3 bases remained unmatched. CDR3 coding DNA: TGTGCCAGCAGTGTTGGACTAGTAGAGACCCAGTACTTC. This translates into CASSVGLVETQYF.